The following is a T cell receptor beta chain sequence with its context. The target antigen is unknown. The data belong to a study of shared clonotypes between healthy human individuals. Study observations and caveats: Non-shared clonotypes displayed generation probabilities falling below those of clonotypes present in all four donors.

All donors were Caucasian adults living in Nashville, Tennessee. The assay used deep level. Here immunoSEQ multiplex PCR was the method, and the copy in TCRdb shows in-frame clones only, minus some. The table has around 100,000 clones, about 66% seen once. Sequenced sample: memory CD8+ T cells sorted from blood. This sample's subset: CD45RO+ cells pooled with CCR7-negative TemRA cells. This TCR came from a woman in her twenties or thirties in good health.

The CDR3 protein is CASSFGQSETEAFF. The CDR3 nucleotides are TGCGCCAGCAGCTTTGGGCAATCGGAAACTGAAGCTTTCTTT. V usage is TRBV5-1 and J usage is TRBJ1-1; D ambiguous. CDR1 is SGHRS and CDR2 is YFSETQ in the germline V gene. The CDR3 runs 14 residues. The V end lost 2 bases, the J end lost 5 bases, and 13 bases lay between the germline ends.